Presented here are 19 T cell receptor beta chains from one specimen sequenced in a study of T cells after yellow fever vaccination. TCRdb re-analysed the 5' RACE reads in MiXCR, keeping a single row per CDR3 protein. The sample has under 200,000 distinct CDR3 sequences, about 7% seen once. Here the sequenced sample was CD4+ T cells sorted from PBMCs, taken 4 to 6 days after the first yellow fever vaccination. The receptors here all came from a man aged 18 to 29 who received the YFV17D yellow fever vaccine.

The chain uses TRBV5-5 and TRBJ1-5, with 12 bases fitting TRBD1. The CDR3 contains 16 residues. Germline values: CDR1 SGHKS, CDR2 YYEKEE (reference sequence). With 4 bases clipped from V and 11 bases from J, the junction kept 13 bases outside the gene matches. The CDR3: CASSLGTGGVLGTQHF. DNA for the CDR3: TGTGCCAGCAGCCTCGGGACAGGGGGCGTCCTTGGGACCCAGCATTTT.

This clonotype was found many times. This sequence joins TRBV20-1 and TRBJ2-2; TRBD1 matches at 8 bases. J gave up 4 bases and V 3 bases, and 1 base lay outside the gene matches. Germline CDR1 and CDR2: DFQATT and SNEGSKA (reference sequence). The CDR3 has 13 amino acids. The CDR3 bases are TGCAGTGCTAGGCAGGGGGCCACCGGGGAGCTGTTTTTT. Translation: CSARQGATGELFF.

CDR3 nucleotides: TGTGCCAGCAGCCACGGACTCCAAGAGACCCAGTACTTC. Translating it yields CASSHGLQETQYF. V and J are TRBV11-2 and TRBJ2-5; a possible D gene is TRBD2 (5 bases). The germline V gene encodes CDR1 SGHAT and CDR2 FQNNGV. V lost 5 bases to trimming and J lost 1 base, with 8 bases between them. This CDR3 has 13 residues. Drawing the rest from reference TRBV11-2 and TRBJ2-5, the complete variable domain is EAGVAQSPRYKIIEKRQSVAFWCNPISGHATLYWYQQILGQGPKLLIQFQNNGVVDDSQLPKDRFSAERLKGVDSTLKIQPAKLEDSAVYLCASSHGLQETQYFGPGTRLLVL.

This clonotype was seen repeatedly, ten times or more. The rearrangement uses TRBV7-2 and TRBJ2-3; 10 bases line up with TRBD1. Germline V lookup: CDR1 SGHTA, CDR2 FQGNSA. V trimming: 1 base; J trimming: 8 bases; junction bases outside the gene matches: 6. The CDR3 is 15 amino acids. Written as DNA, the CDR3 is TGTGCCAGCAGCTTAGAAGGGACAGGGGCTCGTACGCAGTATTTT. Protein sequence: CASSLEGTGARTQYF.

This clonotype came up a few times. Written as DNA, the CDR3 is TGCGCCAGCAGCTCAGCCGGGGGGAGGTACGAGCAGTACTTC. Translation gives CASSSAGGRYEQYF. The chain links TRBV4-1 to TRBJ2-7, with 7 bases fitting TRBD2. This CDR3 is 14 amino acids long. The V gene's germline CDR1 is MGHRA and CDR2 YSYEKL. V gave up 5 bases and J gave up 4 bases; unmatched junction bases: 8.

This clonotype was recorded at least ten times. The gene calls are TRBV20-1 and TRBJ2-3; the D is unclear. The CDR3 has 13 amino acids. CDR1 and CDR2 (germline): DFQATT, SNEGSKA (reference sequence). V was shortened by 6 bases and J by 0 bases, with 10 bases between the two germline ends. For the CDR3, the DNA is TGCAGTGCCACCGGCGGTAGCACAGATACGCAGTATTTT. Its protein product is CSATGGSTDTQYF.

This chain's CDR3 is CASSRTAAQYF. CDR3 nucleotide sequence: TGTGCCAGCAGTCGGACAGCAGCGCAGTATTTT. V is TRBV6-2 or TRBV6-3 and J is TRBJ2-3; tentative D call: TRBD1 (6 bases). The CDR3 length is 11 residues. V dropped 5 bases and J dropped 10 bases, with 10 bases sitting between them. Per the germline V gene, CDR1 is MNHEY and CDR2 is SVGEGT.

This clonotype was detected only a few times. CDR3 in amino acids: CASIRGTGELFF. The CDR3 DNA reads TGTGCCAGCATTCGGGGGACCGGGGAGCTGTTTTTT. The genes are TRBV5-8 and TRBJ2-2; a weak D match, TRBD2 (6 bases). The CDR3 loop spans 12 amino acids. The germline V gene encodes CDR1 SGHTS and CDR2 YDEGEE. V shed 6 bases and J shed 5 bases, with 8 bases lying between them.

DNA for the CDR3: TGCAGTGCCCTTAGCGGGGGGGCCTTCAATGAGCAGTTCTTC. Amino acids: CSALSGGAFNEQFF. The J gene is TRBJ2-1, the V gene TRBV20-1; TRBD2 agrees at 11 bases. After removal of 6 bases from V and 6 bases from J, the junction contained 7 bases not matched to a gene. Germline CDR1 and CDR2: DFQATT and SNEGSKA (reference sequence). This CDR3 comprises 14 residues.

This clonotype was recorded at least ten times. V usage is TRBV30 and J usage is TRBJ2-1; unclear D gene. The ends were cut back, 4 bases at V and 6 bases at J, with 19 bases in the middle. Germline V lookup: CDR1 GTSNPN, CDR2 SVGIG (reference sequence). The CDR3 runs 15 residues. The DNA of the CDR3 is TGTGCCTGGAACCCCCGTGGAGCATGGATCAATGAGCAGTTCTTC. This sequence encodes CAWNPRGAWINEQFF.

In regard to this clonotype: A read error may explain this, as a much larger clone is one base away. The CDR3 DNA reads as TGTACCAGCAGTTTAGGGTCCGGGCTCTCTGGAAACACCATATATTTT. Translated: CTSSLGSGLSGNTIYF. The rearrangement links TRBV6-7 to TRBJ1-3; D gene uncertain. TRBV6-7 is treated as an ORF (open reading frame) with a function not yet certain. The length of the CDR3 is 16 residues.

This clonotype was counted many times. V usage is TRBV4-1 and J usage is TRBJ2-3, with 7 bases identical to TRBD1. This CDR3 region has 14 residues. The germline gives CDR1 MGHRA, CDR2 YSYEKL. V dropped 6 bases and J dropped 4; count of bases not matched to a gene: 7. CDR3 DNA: TGCGCCAGCAGTCCTGGACAGGTCCCAGATACGCAGTATTTT. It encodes CASSPGQVPDTQYF.

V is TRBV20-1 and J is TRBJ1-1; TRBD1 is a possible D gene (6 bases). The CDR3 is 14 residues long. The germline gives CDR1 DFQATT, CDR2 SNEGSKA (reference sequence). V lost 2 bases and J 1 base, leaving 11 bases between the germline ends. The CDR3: CSARKTGPNTEAFF. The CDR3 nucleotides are TGCAGTGCTAGAAAGACAGGTCCGAACACTGAAGCTTTCTTT.

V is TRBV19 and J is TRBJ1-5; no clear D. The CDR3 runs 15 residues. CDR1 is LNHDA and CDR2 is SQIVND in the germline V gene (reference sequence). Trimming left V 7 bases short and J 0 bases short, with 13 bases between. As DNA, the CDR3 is TGTGCCAGTACGGGCCACTTATATAGCAATCAGCCCCAGCATTTT. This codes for CASTGHLYSNQPQHF.

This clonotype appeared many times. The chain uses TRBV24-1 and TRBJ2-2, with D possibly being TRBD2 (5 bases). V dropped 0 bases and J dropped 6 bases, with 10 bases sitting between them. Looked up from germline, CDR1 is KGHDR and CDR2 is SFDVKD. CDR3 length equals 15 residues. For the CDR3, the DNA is TGTGCCACCAGTGATTTGGGGAGTGGTGCCGGGGAGCTGTTTTTT. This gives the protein CATSDLGSGAGELFF.

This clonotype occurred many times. CDR3 residues: CATSRDLPPQHF. Here the CDR3 DNA reads TGTGCCACCAGCAGAGATCTTCCGCCCCAGCATTTT. The chain combines TRBV15 with TRBJ1-5; D is unresolved. In germline, CDR1 is LNHNV, CDR2 YYDKDF (reference sequence). The CDR3 sequence is 12 residues long. Trimming stripped 0 bases from V and 9 bases from J, with 6 bases between.

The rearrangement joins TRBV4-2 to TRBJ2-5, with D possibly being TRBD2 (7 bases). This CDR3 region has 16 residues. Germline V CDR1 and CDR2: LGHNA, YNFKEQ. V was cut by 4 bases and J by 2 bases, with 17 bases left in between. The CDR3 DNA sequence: TGTGCCAGCAGCCCTTCGTTAGGGGGAGGGCAAGAGACCCAGTACTTC. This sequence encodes CASSPSLGGGQETQYF.

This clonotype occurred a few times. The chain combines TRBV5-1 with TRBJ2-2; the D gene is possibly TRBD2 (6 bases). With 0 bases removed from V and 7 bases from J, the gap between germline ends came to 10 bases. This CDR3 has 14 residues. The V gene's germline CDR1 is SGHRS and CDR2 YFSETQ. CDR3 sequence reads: CASSLDWGVGELFF. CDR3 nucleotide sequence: TGCGCCAGCAGCTTGGATTGGGGGGTCGGGGAGCTGTTTTTT.

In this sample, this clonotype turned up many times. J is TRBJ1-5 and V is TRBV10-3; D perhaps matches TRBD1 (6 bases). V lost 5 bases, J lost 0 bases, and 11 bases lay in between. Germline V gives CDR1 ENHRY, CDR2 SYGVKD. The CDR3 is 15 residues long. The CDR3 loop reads CAISKQGGSNQPQHF. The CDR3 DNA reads TGTGCCATCAGTAAACAGGGAGGTAGCAATCAGCCCCAGCATTTT.